This T cell receptor (beta chain) emerged from a study of Ad26.COV2.S vaccination and SARS-CoV-2 variants. Study results and limitations: People who got the vaccine or the placebo had similar non-spike TCR breadth.

Germline lookup yields CDR1 MDHEN and CDR2 SYDVKM. The V and J ends lost 3 bases and 1 base respectively, with 5 bases between them. CDR3 size: 13 residues. Using immunoSEQ multiplex PCR, the repertoire was profiled, and TCRdb retains in-frame clones only, with some absent. The profile shows about 94,000 clones, approximately 82% of them singletons. With respect to this clone: The antigen is unknown.

This sequence was found in a human donor who had recovered from COVID-19. The sequences come from peripheral blood, collected after recovery from COVID-19. The V gene is TRBV28, the J gene TRBJ2-3; D remains unclear. The CDR3 protein is CASSFSGTDTQYF. Written as DNA, the CDR3 is TGTGCCAGCAGTTTTAGTGGCACAGATACGCAGTATTTT.